These 11 T cell receptor beta chains originate from one sample sequenced in a study of CD8+ T cells in alopecia areata. TCR sequencing used cDNA made by reverse transcription of extracted RNA. The repertoire was sequenced with immunoSEQ multiplex PCR; TCRdb's copy has only in-frame clones and lacks some. Of 110,000 or so clones listed, roughly 60% are singletons. The sequencing input was CD8+ T cells sorted from blood. The receptors here all came from a human donor in good health.

The chain recombines TRBV11-2 with TRBJ2-7; possibly TRBD1 for D (5 bases). Germline CDR1 reads SGHAT; CDR2 reads FQNNGV. The CDR3 contains 14 residues. Trimming left V 4 bases short and J 2 bases short, with 12 bases between. CDR3 DNA sequence: TGTGCCAGCAGCTCGGACCAAGGGGCCTACGAGCAGTACTTC. This translates into CASSSDQGAYEQYF.

This clone was counted only a few times. V and J are TRBV7-9 and TRBJ2-2; D gene uncertain. The CDR3 is made up of 13 amino acids. V was cut by 6 bases and J by 2 bases, with 7 bases left in between. Looked up from germline, CDR1 is SEHNR and CDR2 is FQNEAQ (reference sequence). The CDR3, as DNA: TGTGCCAGCAGGGTCGGTAACACCGGGGAGCTGTTTTTT. This codes for CASRVGNTGELFF.

This rearrangement joins TRBV5-1 to TRBJ2-1; D may be TRBD1 (5 bases). From germline, CDR1 is SGHRS and CDR2 YFSETQ. V lost 0 bases and J lost 12, with 16 bases in between. The CDR3 is 14 amino acids. The CDR3 loop is CASSLASGLMSQFF. CDR3 DNA: TGCGCCAGCAGCTTGGCTTCAGGGTTAATGTCGCAGTTCTTC.

J is TRBJ2-5 and V is TRBV28; D might be TRBD2 (5 bases). Germline V gives CDR1 MDHEN, CDR2 SYDVKM. Trimming left V 7 bases short and J 4 bases short, with 13 bases between. CDR3 length equals 13 residues. This chain's CDR3 is CASISGYGETQYF. CDR3 nucleotides: TGTGCCAGCATCTCGGGGTACGGAGAGACCCAGTACTTC.

The V call is TRBV28, the J call TRBJ1-6; D uncertain. V gave up 4 bases and J gave up 5 bases, with 9 bases separating them. The CDR3 has 14 amino acids. From germline, CDR1 is MDHEN and CDR2 SYDVKM. As DNA, the CDR3 is TGTGCCAGCAGTTCTCCGGGCAATAATTCACCCCTCCACTTT. Translated: CASSSPGNNSPLHF.

The rearrangement joins TRBV4-3 to TRBJ2-7; D is perhaps TRBD1 (5 bases). V was cut by 0 bases and J by 4 bases, with 10 bases left in between. Germline-derived CDR1 and CDR2 are LGHNA and YSLEER. This CDR3 has 14 residues. In DNA form, the CDR3 reads TGCGCCAGCAGCCAAGATGAGGCAGGGTACGAGCAGTACTTC. This sequence encodes CASSQDEAGYEQYF.

The chain combines TRBV15 with TRBJ1-1, with no clear D. Trimming shortened V by 1 base and J by 1 base, and 7 bases separated the two germline ends. Germline V lookup: CDR1 LNHNV, CDR2 YYDKDF (reference sequence). The CDR3 extends over 14 amino acids. The CDR3 DNA reads as TGTGCCACCAGCAGAGGTACGGGGAACACTGAAGCTTTCTTT. Protein product: CATSRGTGNTEAFF.

This clone showed up just a few times. This chain links TRBV7-6 with TRBJ1-6; 7 bases agree with TRBD1. V shed 2 bases and J 7 bases; nucleotides not matched to a gene: 5. Germline V gene sequence: CDR1 SGHVS, CDR2 FNYEAQ. The CDR3 has 15 amino acids. The CDR3 nucleotides are TGTGCCAGCAGCTTACAGGGGGAATGGAATTCACCCCTCCACTTT. Protein sequence: CASSLQGEWNSPLHF.

The chain is built from TRBV29-1 and TRBJ2-1; no clear D gene. The CDR3 is 12 residues long. V gave up 0 bases and J gave up 9 bases, with 9 bases separating them. The germline CDR1 and CDR2 sequences are SQVTM and ANQGSEA. The CDR3 DNA reads as TGCAGCGTTGAAGATCTTCCCACTGAGCAGTTCTTC. Amino acid sequence: CSVEDLPTEQFF.

This chain uses TRBV7-9 with TRBJ2-7; D possibly corresponds to TRBD2 (6 bases). Deletions cut 1 base from V and 4 bases from J, with 8 bases between. CDR3 length equals 13 residues. Germline CDR1 reads SEHNR; CDR2 reads FQNEAQ (reference sequence). The CDR3 region has the DNA TGTGCCAGCAGCTTAGGCGGGGTTTACGAGCAGTACTTC. Translating gives CASSLGGVYEQYF.

Here the CDR3 DNA reads TGTGCCAGTTCCGTGTGGGAGGTCACTGAAGCTTTCTTT. As protein: CASSVWEVTEAFF. The chain uses TRBV19 and TRBJ1-1; D is unresolved. The CDR3 loop spans 13 amino acids. Trimming took off 8 bases at V and 4 bases at J, with 14 bases between the two ends. Looked up from germline, CDR1 is LNHDA and CDR2 is SQIVND (reference sequence).